This T cell receptor (beta chain) is from a study of cytomegalovirus exposure and HLA in healthy donors. Overall study context: For the approximately 430 genotyped donors, roughly 80% fell within the Caucasian-associated ancestry cluster. Study conclusions and caveats: In an earlier analysis, in fewer than 700 donors, most V segments appeared productive either ~90% or ~30% of the time. The authors later linked a missense DCLRE1C variant to TCR beta V- and J-gene trimming.

The donors were healthy bone marrow donors. This CDR3 has 16 amino acids. V shed 0 bases and J shed 3 bases, with 12 bases lying between them. CDR1 and CDR2 (germline): LGHNA, YSLEER. In the PCR, 60 Vbeta and 13 Jbeta primers were used. Method: immunoSEQ multiplex PCR; TCRdb's copy keeps in-frame clones and lacks some. The table records about 130,000 clones, about 9.1% of them present only once. Only a few counts were recorded for this clone. The antigen is undetermined. This sample includes further DNA sequences coding for the same CDR3. The material sequenced was PBMCs. The chain uses TRBV4-3 and TRBJ2-1; D not certain. This TCR came from a woman aged 40-49 years in good health and CMV-seropositive. The CDR3: CASSQDRSGFYNEQFF. In DNA, the CDR3 is TGCGCCAGCAGCCAAGATAGGTCAGGATTCTACAATGAGCAGTTCTTC.